This TCR beta chain was identified in a study of cytomegalovirus exposure and HLA in healthy donors (TCRdb year 2017). In the study overall: In an earlier analysis of around 540 of the donors, about 270 Gb of sequence data and approximately 100 million unique TCR beta sequences from about 179 million T cells were reported. An early release that covered several hundred HLA-typed donors contained 250 to 350 gigabases of sequencing data and tens of millions of unique TCR sequences. The genetic ancestry cluster associated with self-reported Caucasian donors included 65% to 90% of the roughly 390 genotyped donors. The study aimed to test whether cataloging public T cell receptors could reveal signatures of past pathogen exposure. Using immunosequencing, the study profiled T cell repertoires from 500 to 800 subjects and related those repertoires to cytomegalovirus serostatus. A separate validation cohort of some 130 different subjects was used in addition to the 666-subject first cohort. High-throughput TCR immunosequencing, statistical association of individual TCRs with disease status, and machine learning were combined to predict cytomegalovirus infection status. To study patterns of TCR occurrence, a later analysis re-analyzed previously published TCR beta repertoires from several hundred donors and added high-resolution HLA genotyping. Rather than drawing on any new phenotypic data, the later analysis identified candidate immune exposures from TCR beta sequences and the way those sequences occurred across donors. To decide whether each TCR beta V gene segment behaved as functional or pseudogenic, an earlier analysis of over 500 of the donors relied on high-throughput TCR beta sequencing. Donor age, sex, ethnicity and CMV serostatus were collected together with the repertoire data. A later genetic analysis used genome-wide SNP genotypes for about 55% of the 666 donors, treating that subset as a discovery cohort. Every repertoire in the discovery cohort had been generated on one and the same sequencing platform. HLA typing included class I and class II loci at four-digit resolution. Typing coverage differed by locus: A, B, C, DRB1 and DQB1 were typed in roughly 620-640 donors, DQA1 in 522, DPA1 in over 600, and DPB1 in just under 480. Because of strong linkage in the cohort, five DR-DQ haplotypes were treated as single units for association and clustering. On average, roughly 200,000 unique TCR beta nucleotide sequences were sequenced per donor among 300 to 500 genotyped donors of the cohort, with roughly 18% of those sequences being non-productive. Broader findings and caveats from the paper: About 15 rarely observed V segments, including chromosome 9 orphons, were excluded from the earlier analysis of a few hundred of the donors because counts were too low. Compared with equally common non-associated chains, HLA-associated TCR beta chains in a later analysis were more clonally expanded and had lower generation probabilities. Cytomegalovirus status was reported to be diagnosed by the classifier with high specificity and sensitivity in both the original and validation cohorts. Correlated functional status among segregating V segments might be attributable to linkage disequilibrium, but an unknown experimental factor could not be ruled out. Across donors, most TCR sequences were observed very rarely, whereas some public TCRs were present in many individuals. A few of the identified cytomegalovirus-associated TCR beta chains were confirmed in vitro to be specific for cytomegalovirus antigens. In an earlier analysis of more than 450 of the donors, most TCR beta V segments were observed in productive rearrangements about 87% or about 30% of the time, broadly matching IMGT annotations. Specific HLA alleles were associated with roughly 17,000 TCR beta sequences at a false discovery rate of 0.05 in a later analysis. A later analysis reported that several top co-occurrence clusters appeared linked to parvovirus B19, influenza, CMV and Epstein-Barr virus. Some IMGT-functional V segments, including TRBV6-2 and TRBV6-3, could not be distinguished by the 87-base-pair reads and were therefore excluded. A further reported finding was that TCR beta sequences accurately predicted the HLA-A and HLA-B alleles for most subjects in the first cohort. In this cohort, only TCR beta chains were sequenced, and detectable features were limited by the absence of alpha or paired-chain data. V-gene and J-gene trimming of TCR beta chains was associated with a missense DCLRE1C variant in a later genetic analysis, and the association was replicated in an independent cohort. According to a later analysis, most CMV-associated TCR beta chains appeared to be HLA-restricted, and the HLA associations seemed to be driven largely by CMV exposure. A cluster of highly shared sequence variants was judged likely to represent a technical artifact of the sequencing pipeline. Roughly uniform sequencing depth across donors was assumed in presence/absence analyses, although this assumption may not hold. When HLA alleles, especially DR and DQ, strongly co-occurred, attributing TCR associations to individual alleles was difficult. The only immune exposure information available for the cohort was CMV serostatus. The study gave a list of around 170 TCR beta chains associated with cytomegalovirus. According to a later analysis, TCR association rates differed among HLA loci, with DRB1 alleles showing the most associated TCRs and HLA-C alleles showing the fewest. In a later genetic analysis, fewer N-insertions in productive TCRs were reported among donors in an Asian-associated ancestry cluster than the approximately 670-donor mean. It was suggested by the authors that the approach could potentially be generalized to other disease states and immunological phenotypes. HLA typing was unavailable for some donors at each locus, so association tests used only the typed subset.

Including cysteine and phenylalanine, the CDR3 has 12 amino acids. The entry retains the CDR3 DNA only, 36 bases that are in frame from base 1. V and J lose 3 bases and 4 bases, and a span of 7 bases separates them. CDR1 and CDR2 (SGDLS, YYNGEE) derive from the germline V gene. The receptor library was made with the immunoSEQ multiplex PCR assay. For the multiplex PCR, a mixture combining 60 forward primers for TCR Vbeta segments and 13 reverse primers for TCR Jbeta segments was used. The CDR3 region of rearranged TCR beta genes was amplified from genomic DNA by a multiplex PCR assay. The Illumina HiSeq System was used to sequence the amplified TCR beta libraries as 87-base-pair reads. The original pipeline was this. A later analysis tallied 75 million to 95 million unique TCR beta chains across the 666 repertoires, and roughly 11 million of those chains were shared by two or more donors. Raw reads were error-corrected and collapsed into unique sequences with a nearest-neighbor algorithm that merged closely related sequences to remove PCR and sequencing errors. V, D and J gene segments were assigned by aligning CDR3 sequences to IMGT reference sequences. For a sequence to be retained, at least a six-nucleotide match to both a V gene segment and a J gene segment was required. A rearrangement counted as productive if the CDR3 had no stop codons and remained in frame with V and J, and every other rearrangement counted as non-productive. CDR3 was defined by IMGT convention, running from the second conserved V-encoded cysteine to the conserved J-encoded phenylalanine. Sequences without an unambiguous match to a single V gene segment were excluded from the earlier analysis of 450 to 750 of the donors. An earlier analysis of a few hundred of the donors called V segments functional above 56.7% productive rearrangements and segregating when the between-donor standard deviation exceeded 5%. A statistical classification framework was developed to diagnose cytomegalovirus status using the catalog of TCR beta chain sequences. V and J gene assignment, in a later analysis, came from comparing TCR nucleotide sequences with IMGT/GENE-DB human TR gene sequences. In a later analysis, CDR3 sequences and most-parsimonious VDJ recombination scenarios were assigned using the TCRdist pipeline. In a later analysis, each TCR beta chain was defined by its CDR3 amino acid sequence together with its V-gene family, and reads lacking a unique V-gene family were excluded. A later analysis removed 592 highly shared, low-generation-probability nucleotide sequences to deal with suspected cross-contamination and a sequencing artifact. In a later analysis, a clonal expansion index for each public chain was calculated from normalized within-repertoire ranks of inferred template counts. Generation probabilities in a later analysis came from a VDJ recombination model fitted to out-of-frame rearrangements, and those results were checked against IGoR. A later analysis scored TCR-TCR, TCR-HLA and TCR-CMV co-occurrence with hypergeometric tests, applying a repertoire-size bias correction to TCR pairs. In a later analysis, false discovery rates were estimated by permuting HLA or CMV assignments 20 times. In a later analysis, co-occurring TCRs were grouped with DBSCAN, and TCRdist sequence similarity was added when clustering was performed within HLA-allele-positive subsets. Repertoires with fewer than 30,000 or more than 120,000 public chains were left out of co-occurrence clustering, as were about five repertoires with anomalous nucleotide sharing. TCRdb re-hosts the immuneACCESS table, in-frame sequences only. Its copies lack some clones; in the studies checked, an unresolved V gene accounts for under half of them, and the cause for the rest is not known. The DNA gave D and trimming, while V, J and clone size come from that table. For this sample there are about 180,000 clones; around 79% appear just once. Together, the top ten hold 5% to 7% of the sample.

A remark on this clone: The antigen it binds to is not known. Nothing much larger sits one base from this clone, and base qualities are not available.

The cohort comprised under 700 healthy bone marrow donors. All cohort members were sampled while nominally healthy, although unrecorded immune exposures were likely present. The donor tested CMV seropositive and was one of the 289 seropositive cohort members. A peripheral blood sample was provided by each donor, and peripheral blood mononuclear cells were used for TCR beta sequencing. Genomic DNA extraction from the blood cell samples was performed with the Qiagen DNeasy Blood Extraction Kit. This chain joins TRBV9 to TRBJ1-1; the D gene is not confidently resolved. The TCR was taken from a man aged 40-50 years in good health and CMV-seropositive. The sample taken for sequencing was PBMCs. The sequenced DNA is TGTGCCAGCAGCGGAACAGTCACTGAAGCTTTCTTT. The encoded protein is CASSGTVTEAFF.